This T cell receptor (beta chain) came from a study of T-cell memory formation after mild COVID-19. Study results and limitations: Contracting clones localized mainly to CM and EM when CD4+ and mainly to EMRA when CD8+. Later expanders leaned CD4+, whereas day 15 to 85 contracting clones were balanced CD4/CD8.

Constant-segment-primed 5'RACE gave TCR alpha and TCR beta cDNA libraries with sample barcodes and UMIs. TCRdb re-derived calls from the 5' RACE reads in MiXCR, one entry per CDR3 protein. Of about 240,000 distinct CDR3 sequences in the sample, 8% to 9.5% are singletons; the top ten hold under 25%. CDR1 is SGHRS, CDR2 YFSETQ, per germline. The CDR3 extends over 12 amino acids. Trimming removed 5 bases from V and 4 bases from J, with 8 bases in between. At least ten counts were recorded for this clonotype. As yet, its antigen is unknown. The sample comprised PBMCs or a T cell subset sorted from them (not recorded which). This receptor was obtained from a man between 18 and 35 years old who had mild COVID-19 (a few samples of this study predate the infection). Cell type and time point are not known. The chain couples TRBV5-1 to TRBJ2-3; no firm D call. The CDR3 DNA is TGCGCCAGCAGGCCTGCCTCAGATACGCAGTATTTT. Translated, it gives CASRPASDTQYF. The full variable domain, in which reference TRBV5-1 and TRBJ2-3 provide the parts outside the CDR3, is KAGVTQTPRYLIKTRGQQVTLSCSPISGHRSVSWYQQTPGQGLQFLFEYFSETQRNKGNFPGRFSGRQFSNSRSEMNVSTLELGDSALYLCASRPASDTQYFGPGTRLTVL.